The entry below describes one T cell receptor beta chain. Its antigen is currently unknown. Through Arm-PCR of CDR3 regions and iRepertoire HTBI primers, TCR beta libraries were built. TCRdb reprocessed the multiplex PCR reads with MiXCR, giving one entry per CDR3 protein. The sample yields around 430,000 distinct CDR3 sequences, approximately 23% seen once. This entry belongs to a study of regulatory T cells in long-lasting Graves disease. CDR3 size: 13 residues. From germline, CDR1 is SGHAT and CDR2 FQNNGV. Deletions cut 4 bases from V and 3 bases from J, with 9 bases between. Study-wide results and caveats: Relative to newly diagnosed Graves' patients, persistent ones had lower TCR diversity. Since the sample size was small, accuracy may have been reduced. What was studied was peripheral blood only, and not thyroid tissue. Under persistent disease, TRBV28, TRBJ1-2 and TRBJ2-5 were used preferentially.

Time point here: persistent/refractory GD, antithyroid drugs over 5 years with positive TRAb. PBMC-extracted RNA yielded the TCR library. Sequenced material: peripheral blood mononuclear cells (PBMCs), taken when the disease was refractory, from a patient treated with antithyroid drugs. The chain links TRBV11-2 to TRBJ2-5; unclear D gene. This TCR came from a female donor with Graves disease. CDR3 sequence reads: CASSYGWKETQYF. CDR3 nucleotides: TGTGCCAGCAGCTACGGTTGGAAAGAGACCCAGTACTTC.